The 4 T cell receptor beta chains below come from one sample, sequenced in a study of blood T cell repertoires in COVID-19. Assay: immunoSEQ multiplex PCR; the TCRdb copy retains only in-frame clones and omits some. The sample has roughly 72,000 clones, under 90% seen once. What was sequenced was peripheral blood. The source of these receptors is a man aged 65-85 years who had recovered from COVID-19.

This chain uses TRBV6-2 or TRBV6-3 with TRBJ2-3; D possibly corresponds to TRBD2 (6 bases). CDR1 and CDR2 from the germline V gene are MNHEY and SVGEGT. There are 16 residues in the CDR3. V was cut by 6 bases and J by 2 bases, with 18 bases left in between. The CDR3 sequence is CASSRRGGTSTDTQYF. The DNA for the CDR3 is TGTGCCAGCAGCCGGCGTGGCGGGACTTCCACAGATACGCAGTATTTT.

CDR3 residues: CASSRTGENTIYF. CDR3 nucleotides: TGTGCCAGCAGCCGGACAGGGGAAAACACCATATATTTT. The chain links TRBV5-6 to TRBJ1-3, with 9 bases aligning to TRBD1. The CDR3 length is 13 residues. Trimming removed 4 bases from V and 6 bases from J; junction bases left unmatched: 2. CDR1 and CDR2 (germline): SGHDT, YYEEEE.

The J gene is TRBJ1-2, the V gene TRBV30; TRBD1 might be the D (6 bases). The V and J ends lost 4 bases and 7 bases respectively, with 19 bases between them. Germline CDR1 is GTSNPN and CDR2 is SVGIG (reference sequence). This CDR3 is 14 amino acids long. CDR3 amino acids: CAWTPGRGSAGYTF. The CDR3 DNA is TGTGCCTGGACCCCGGGCAGGGGAAGTGCTGGCTACACCTTC.

The rearrangement links TRBV9 to TRBJ1-2; D gene ambiguous. Between the trimmed V and J ends, which lost 3 bases and 2 bases, there was a span of 11 bases. This CDR3 is 14 amino acids long. Germline CDR1 reads SGDLS; CDR2 reads YYNGEE. The CDR3, as DNA: TGTGCCAGCAGCGGTTCCGGGATGAACTATGGCTACACCTTC. It specifies CASSGSGMNYGYTF.